One sample yielded the 24 T cell receptor beta chains listed below, sequenced in a study of PD-L1 blockade in urothelial cancer. Regarding time point: pretreatment peripheral blood. Profiling relied on immunoSEQ multiplex PCR, and the TCRdb table lists in-frame clones only, not all of them. The profile shows about 52,000 clones, 84% of them singletons. The source material was PBMCs, sampled around atezolizumab (anti-PD-L1) treatment. The receptor source for this set is a man aged 50 to 60 with urothelial cancer.

The chain employs TRBV7-8 and TRBJ1-6; 7 nucleotides line up with TRBD1. There are 14 residues in the CDR3. Germline V gene lookup returns CDR1 SGHVS and CDR2 FQNEAQ. V trimming: 5 bases; J trimming: 7 bases; junction bases outside the gene matches: 5. CDR3 loop: CASSMGQQNSPLHF. CDR3 nucleotide sequence: TGTGCCAGCAGCATGGGACAGCAAAATTCACCCCTCCACTTT.

This rearrangement joins TRBV9 to TRBJ2-5; D is unclear. This CDR3 has 14 residues. The V end was cut by 0 bases, the J end by 1 base, with 7 bases between. CDR1 and CDR2 from the germline V gene are SGDLS and YYNGEE. The CDR3 loop is CASSVAASQETQYF. The CDR3 DNA reads as TGTGCCAGCAGCGTAGCTGCCAGCCAAGAGACCCAGTACTTC.

The chain recombines TRBV2 with TRBJ2-3, with TRBD1 as a possible D gene (7 bases). V was cut by 8 bases and J by 0 bases, with 15 bases left in between. The CDR3 length is 15 residues. Per the germline V gene, CDR1 is SNHLY and CDR2 is FYNNEI. Here the CDR3 DNA reads TGTGCCAGCCCCAGGGGGGCTACTAGCACAGATACGCAGTATTTT. This translates into CASPRGATSTDTQYF.

This sequence joins TRBV5-4 and TRBJ2-1, with 8 bases lining up with TRBD2. This CDR3 spans 14 amino acids. V was clipped by 5 bases and J by 4 bases; unmatched bases: 5. Germline V lookup: CDR1 SGHNT, CDR2 YYREEE (reference sequence). CDR3 bases: TGTGCCAGCAGTATGGCGGGGGGTTACAATGAGCAGTTCTTC. This encodes CASSMAGGYNEQFF.

The count of this clone is one. The CDR3 spells CGSAVETQYF. The CDR3 DNA follows: TGTGGTTCGGCGGTTGAGACCCAGTACTTC. The genes are TRBV2 and TRBJ2-5, with D unclear. This CDR3 is built from 10 residues. From germline, CDR1 is SNHLY and CDR2 FYNNEI.

The chain is built from TRBV7-3 and TRBJ2-2; no clear D gene. The CDR3 contains 12 residues. V gave up 3 bases and J gave up 7 bases, with 6 bases separating them. The V gene's germline CDR1 is SGHTA and CDR2 FQGTGA. The CDR3 is CASSLGNGELFF. The CDR3 DNA reads TGTGCCAGCAGCTTGGGCAACGGGGAGCTGTTTTTT.

The chain links TRBV27 to TRBJ2-2; the D gene is possibly TRBD1 (5 bases). Trimming cost V 5 bases and J 4 bases, with 23 bases left between them. The germline gives CDR1 MNHEY, CDR2 SMNVEV (reference sequence). The CDR3 is 18 amino acids. This CDR3 is CASSRFPPLQVTTGELFF. The CDR3 DNA reads TGTGCCAGCAGTAGGTTCCCCCCCTTACAGGTTACCACCGGGGAGCTGTTTTTT.

This clone was picked up one time. The chain uses TRBV15 and TRBJ2-1; 8 bases map to TRBD1. The CDR3 contains 18 residues. The ends lost 0 bases at V and 5 bases at J; junction bases unmatched: 12. The germline CDR1 and CDR2 sequences are LNHNV and YYDKDF (reference sequence). The CDR3 protein is CATSRDPRDRGIHNEQFF. The CDR3 bases are TGTGCCACCAGCAGAGACCCACGAGACAGGGGCATCCACAATGAGCAGTTCTTC.

The chain recombines TRBV29-1 with TRBJ2-7, with a tentative D call TRBD2 (6 bases). Trimming shortened V by 6 bases and J by 1 base, and 10 bases separated the two germline ends. Per the germline V gene, CDR1 is SQVTM and CDR2 is ANQGSEA. This CDR3 spans 12 amino acids. CDR3 residues: CSVRDGSYEQYF. In nucleotides, the CDR3 is TGCAGCGTGCGGGACGGATCCTACGAGCAGTACTTC.

The rearrangement joins TRBV4-3 to TRBJ1-1, with a tentative D call TRBD1 (5 bases). Germline CDR1 reads LGHNA; CDR2 reads YSLEER. V was clipped by 0 bases and J by 4 bases, with 12 bases between them. The CDR3 runs to 15 residues. In DNA form, the CDR3 reads TGCGCCAGCAGCCAAGATCGGGGGGTGGGCACTGAAGCTTTCTTT. This encodes CASSQDRGVGTEAFF.

The chain is built from TRBV5-1 and TRBJ1-4; D is possibly TRBD1 (6 bases). The CDR3 runs to 14 residues. V lost 4 bases and J 5 bases, leaving 12 bases between the germline ends. Per germline, CDR1 SGHRS and CDR2 YFSETQ. CDR3 sequence: CASSLRGQNEKLFF. In DNA form, the CDR3 reads TGCGCCAGCAGCCTTAGAGGACAGAATGAAAAACTGTTTTTT.

This chain connects TRBV19 to TRBJ2-7; the D gene is possibly TRBD1 (6 bases). This CDR3 is 13 amino acids long. The germline V and J ends were trimmed by 5 bases and 4 bases, with 12 bases remaining between them. From germline, CDR1 is LNHDA and CDR2 SQIVND (reference sequence). CDR3 DNA sequence: TGTGCCAGTAGTCCCGGACAGACGTACGAGCAGTACTTC. Protein sequence: CASSPGQTYEQYF.

The chain has TRBV7-9 and TRBJ2-5, with D tentatively TRBD1 (5 bases). This CDR3 is 14 amino acids long. CDR1 and CDR2 (germline): SEHNR, FQNEAQ (reference sequence). Deletions cut 2 bases from V and 2 bases from J, with 9 bases between. DNA of the CDR3: TGTGCCAGCAGCTTAAGACAGACACAAGAGACCCAGTACTTC. Encoded protein: CASSLRQTQETQYF.

The chain couples TRBV30 to TRBJ1-5; 7 nucleotides match TRBD1. This CDR3 comprises 14 residues. Germline V gene lookup returns CDR1 GTSNPN and CDR2 SVGIG (reference sequence). V gave up 3 bases and J gave up 3 bases; unmatched junction bases: 5. The CDR3 sequence: CAWSDRALNQPQHF. CDR3 DNA: TGTGCCTGGAGCGACAGGGCCCTCAATCAGCCCCAGCATTTT.

This sequence joins TRBV5-4 and TRBJ2-2; D is possibly TRBD1 (6 bases). This CDR3 contains 15 residues. Trimming removed 7 bases at V and 1 base at J, with 14 bases between. Germline CDR1 SGHNT, CDR2 YYREEE (reference sequence). CDR3 DNA sequence: TGTGCCAGCCACCAGGGGATGGGGAACACCGGGGAGCTGTTTTTT. Its translation: CASHQGMGNTGELFF.

The chain employs TRBV19 and TRBJ2-1; the match to TRBD1 covers 9 bases. The length of the CDR3 is 17 residues. Trimming at V came to 7 bases and at J to 0 bases, leaving 10 bases not matched to a gene. Germline assignment: CDR1 LNHDA and CDR2 SQIVND (reference sequence). The CDR3, as DNA: TGTGCCAGTATCCAAACCGGGACAGGGAGCTCCTACAATGAGCAGTTCTTC. Protein product: CASIQTGTGSSYNEQFF.

V and J are TRBV10-3 and TRBJ1-1; 7 bases match TRBD1. The germline V gene encodes CDR1 ENHRY and CDR2 SYGVKD. V lost 4 bases and J lost 4; bases outside the gene matches: 12. This CDR3 is 16 amino acids long. CDR3 in amino acids: CAISGQGGLSATEAFF. CDR3 nucleotide sequence: TGTGCCATCAGTGGACAGGGCGGTTTGAGTGCCACTGAAGCTTTCTTT.

The V and J genes are TRBV5-5 and TRBJ2-1, with D perhaps matching TRBD2 (6 bases). The V end was cut by 0 bases, the J end by 5 bases, with 9 bases between. Germline V CDR1 and CDR2: SGHKS, YYEKEE (reference sequence). There are 14 residues in the CDR3. The CDR3 sequence is CASSLVGTDNEQFF. CDR3 nucleotide sequence: TGTGCCAGCAGCTTGGTAGGGACTGACAATGAGCAGTTCTTC.

This chain joins TRBV19 and TRBJ2-5; tentatively, D is TRBD2 (6 bases). Trimming pared 4 bases from V and 1 base from J, leaving 10 bases between. The CDR3 loop spans 14 amino acids. Germline V gives CDR1 LNHDA, CDR2 SQIVND (reference sequence). CDR3 loop: CASSSETSQETQYF. The CDR3 bases are TGTGCCAGTAGTAGCGAGACTAGCCAAGAGACCCAGTACTTC.

The genes are TRBV4-3 and TRBJ2-7, with D possibly being TRBD2 (6 bases). Germline V gene sequence: CDR1 LGHNA, CDR2 YSLEER. This CDR3 has 16 residues. Between the trimmed V and J ends, which lost 0 bases and 0 bases, there was a span of 12 bases. The CDR3: CASSQDRAGISYEQYF. The CDR3 DNA reads as TGCGCCAGCAGCCAAGATCGGGCGGGAATCTCCTACGAGCAGTACTTC.

This rearrangement joins TRBV7-9 to TRBJ1-1; possibly TRBD1 for D (6 bases). The germline V gene encodes CDR1 SEHNR and CDR2 FQNEAQ (reference sequence). The V end was cut by 5 bases, the J end by 5 bases, with 9 bases between. The CDR3 runs 12 residues. The CDR3 DNA is TGTGCCAGCAGCCAGCAGGGGACTGAAGCTTTCTTT. Translating gives CASSQQGTEAFF.

This chain links TRBV7-8 with TRBJ2-1, with D possibly matching TRBD2 (6 bases). CDR3 length: 14 amino acids. Germline assignment: CDR1 SGHVS and CDR2 FQNEAQ. Trimming pared 7 bases from V and 12 bases from J, leaving 22 bases between. CDR3 residues: CASISSLVDGGQFF. CDR3 DNA sequence: TGTGCCAGCATCAGCAGCTTAGTTGACGGGGGGCAGTTCTTC.

The rearrangement joins TRBV7-9 to TRBJ1-1; 8 nucleotides match TRBD1. This CDR3 is 15 amino acids long. The junction had 8 bases not matched to a gene; V was cut back by 4 bases and J by 4 bases. Germline V gene lookup returns CDR1 SEHNR and CDR2 FQNEAQ (reference sequence). The CDR3 bases are TGTGCCAGCAGCTCACGGACAGGGATGGGCACTGAAGCTTTCTTT. This gives the protein CASSSRTGMGTEAFF.

The chain links TRBV5-1 to TRBJ2-5; 8 nucleotides align to TRBD2. Germline CDR1 reads SGHRS; CDR2 reads YFSETQ. With 0 bases clipped from V and 5 bases from J, the junction kept 6 bases outside the gene matches. There are 15 residues in the CDR3. The CDR3: CASSLAGGGLETQYF. The CDR3 DNA reads as TGCGCCAGCAGCTTGGCCGGCGGGGGGTTGGAGACCCAGTACTTC.